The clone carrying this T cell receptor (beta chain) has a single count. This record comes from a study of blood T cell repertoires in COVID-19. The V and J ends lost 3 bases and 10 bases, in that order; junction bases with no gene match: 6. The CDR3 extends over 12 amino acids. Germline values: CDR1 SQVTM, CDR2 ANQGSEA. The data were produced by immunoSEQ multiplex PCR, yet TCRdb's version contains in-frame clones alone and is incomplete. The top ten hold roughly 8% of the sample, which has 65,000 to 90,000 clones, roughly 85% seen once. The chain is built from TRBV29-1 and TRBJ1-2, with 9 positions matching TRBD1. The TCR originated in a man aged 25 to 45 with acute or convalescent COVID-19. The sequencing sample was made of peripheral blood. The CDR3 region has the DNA TGCAGCGTTGATCCGGGACAGGGTCTCTACACCTTC. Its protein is CSVDPGQGLYTF.